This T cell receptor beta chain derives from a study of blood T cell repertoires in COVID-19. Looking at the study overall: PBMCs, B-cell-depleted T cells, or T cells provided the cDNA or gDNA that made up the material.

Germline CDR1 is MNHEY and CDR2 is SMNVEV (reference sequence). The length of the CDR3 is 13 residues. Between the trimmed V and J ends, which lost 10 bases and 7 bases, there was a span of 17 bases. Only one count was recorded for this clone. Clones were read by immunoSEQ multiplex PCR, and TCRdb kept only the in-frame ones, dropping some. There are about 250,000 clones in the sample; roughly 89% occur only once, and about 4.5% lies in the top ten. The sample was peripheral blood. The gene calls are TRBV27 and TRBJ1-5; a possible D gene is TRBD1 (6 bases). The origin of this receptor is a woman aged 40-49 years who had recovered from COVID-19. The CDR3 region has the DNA TGTGCCACCTCAGGGGATTTGGGCCAGCCCCAGCATTTT. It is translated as CATSGDLGQPQHF.